This record covers a single TCR beta chain. The data belong to a study of blood T cell repertoires in COVID-19. TCRdb's copy holds only in-frame clones and misses some; the assay was immunoSEQ multiplex PCR. Of 300,000 to 400,000 clones listed, around 90% were seen once; the top ten hold more than 3%. This CDR3 has 14 residues. The germline V gene encodes CDR1 ENHRY and CDR2 SYGVKD. V gave up 2 bases and J gave up 4 bases, with 9 bases separating them. The rearrangement uses TRBV10-3 and TRBJ1-5, with D uncertain. The TCR originated in a woman under 30 who had recovered from COVID-19. Specimen: peripheral blood. CDR3 in DNA: TGTGCCATCAGTGAGCGGGGAGGGAATCAGCCCCAGCATTTT. Encoded protein: CAISERGGNQPQHF.